The T cell receptor (beta chain) described here comes from a study of T cell repertoires in cytomegalovirus infection (dated by TCRdb to the late 2010s). At the level of the whole study: Peptide stimulations targeted recently identified HLA-C-restricted CMV epitopes, whose presentation resists viral immunomodulation, together with well-studied HLA-B-restricted epitopes. Because public TCR beta signatures pointed to carriage of CMV infection together with the matching HLA type, the HLA type of each donor mattered for the analysis. General findings and caveats noted by the study authors: Carriers of CMV infection plus the relevant HLA type were discriminated by the cumulative frequency of public TCR beta family members in the study cohort and in an independent roughly 350-donor cohort. In the ex vivo response, HLA-C-restricted CMV-specific TCR beta clonotypes were dominant, and in two of eight donors the single most frequent clonotype came from this HLA-C-restricted group.

CDR1 and CDR2 are drawn from the germline V gene: SGHRS, YFSETQ. Spanning cysteine to phenylalanine, the CDR3 consists of 14 amino acids. The entry retains the CDR3 DNA only, 42 bases that are in frame from base 1. Unmatched junction bases come to 5, with V trimmed by 2 bases and J by 4 bases. The sequencer was an Illumina HiSeq 1500. TCRdb's own reprocessing of the public reads used fastp at Q25 and MiXCR and kept productive beta chains. Each record represents a unique CDR3 protein, reported with the most common genes and DNA among its rows. Within this sample are some 500,000 distinct CDR3 sequences, with 40% of them counted one time only. The top ten clones comprise over 45% of the sample. The treatment or condition label on this specimen signifies: in vitro stimulation with specific CMV peptide epitopes to enrich CMV-specific T cells. This clonotype occurred a few times. This clone's antigen is unknown. The input lacks base qualities; no much larger clone sits a single base away.

The source is a human donor in good health (CMV status not recorded). Some clones in this sample may be carry-over from other donors' samples. This specimen consisted of cultured PBMCs, obtained from culture after CMV antigen stimulation. The chain links TRBV5-1 with TRBJ1-1, with TRBD1 identical over 7 junction bases. The nucleotide sequence is given as TGCGCCAGCAGCTTAACAGGGGAGGGCACTGAAGCTTTCTTT. It translates as CASSLTGEGTEAFF. The full variable domain, with segments outside the CDR3 supplied by the reference TRBV5-1 and TRBJ1-1 proteins, appears as KAGVTQTPRYLIKTRGQQVTLSCSPISGHRSVSWYQQTPGQGLQFLFEYFSETQRNKGNFPGRFSGRQFSNSRSEMNVSTLELGDSALYLCASSLTGEGTEAFFGQGTRLTVV.